Sequencing of this T cell receptor beta chain was carried out in a study of control samples from healthy donors and cancer patients. The method was immunoSEQ multiplex PCR; TCRdb's version includes in-frame clones alone and lacks a portion of them. The sample consists of more than 150,000 clones, about 93% of them appearing once. V was shortened by 4 bases and J by 2 bases, with 13 bases between the two germline ends. Germline loops: CDR1 SGDLS, CDR2 YYNGEE. The CDR3 covers 14 residues. This chain links TRBV9 with TRBJ2-7, with D perhaps matching TRBD2 (6 bases). The source material was blood. The sequence was obtained from a man aged 50-59 years in good health. As DNA, the CDR3 is TGTGCCAGCAGCAGCACGGGACTTCCCTACGAGCAGTACTTC. It yields the protein CASSSTGLPYEQYF.